A selection of T cell receptor beta chains follows, all from one sample in a study of blood T cells in healthy people across ages. TCRdb recomputed calls from the 5' RACE reads with MiXCR, one row per CDR3 protein. Of 1.5 million to 2 million distinct CDR3 sequences in the sample, approximately 28% were seen once. The sequencing input was blood. These receptors all stem from a woman in her twenties or thirties in good health. Each CDR3 is given with its conserved first and last residue. The order of the fields is clone size, V gene, D gene, J gene, CDR3 length, CDR3 protein, CDR3 DNA. D genes are given only for firm matches. Expanded clones get a size class; other rows say once, few or many, or leave the size out.

>-|TRBV7-2|TRBD2|TRBJ2-5|17
CANSLAALAGAEETQYF
TGTGCCAACAGCTTAGCGGCGCTAGCGGGAGCCGAGGAGACCCAGTACTTC
>many|TRBV29-1|-|TRBJ1-1|12
CSVVRGNTEAFF
TGCAGCGTTGTAAGGGGGAACACTGAAGCTTTCTTT
>few|TRBV20-1|-|TRBJ1-6|13
CSGLTGNNSPLHF
TGCAGTGGTCTGACGGGAAATAATTCACCCCTCCACTTT
>-|TRBV27|TRBD1|TRBJ2-5|18
CASSLRAGGDLFQETQYF
TGTGCCAGCAGTTTACGGGCAGGGGGCGACCTCTTCCAAGAGACCCAGTACTTC
>-|TRBV20-1|-|TRBJ2-1|13
CSPHPRAGNEQFF
TGCAGTCCGCATCCCCGGGCTGGGAATGAGCAGTTCTTC
>many|TRBV7-9|-|TRBJ2-4|13
CASSHLAKNIQYF
TGTGCCAGCAGCCACTTAGCCAAAAACATTCAGTACTTC
>few|TRBV3-1|-|TRBJ2-1|11
CASGFIDEQFF
TGTGCCAGCGGATTTATAGATGAGCAGTTCTTC
>many|TRBV14|-|TRBJ2-5|12
CASSQDVGTQYF
TGTGCCAGCAGCCAAGATGTCGGGACCCAGTACTTC
>few|TRBV12-3/TRBV12-4|TRBD2|TRBJ2-3|17
CASSAGTSYSSTDTQYF
TGTGCCAGCAGTGCCGGGACTAGCTACTCTAGCACAGATACGCAGTATTTT
>few|TRBV7-2|TRBD2|TRBJ2-7|14
CASSPKGLTDEQYF
TGTGCCAGCAGCCCAAAGGGACTAACCGACGAGCAGTACTTC
>many|TRBV5-1|TRBD1|TRBJ2-3|14
CASSATGGMDTQYF
TGCGCCAGCAGCGCTACAGGGGGCATGGATACGCAGTATTTT
>-|TRBV12-3/TRBV12-4|TRBD2|TRBJ2-1|17
CASSSGTSGTDGDEQFF
TGTGCCAGCAGCTCCGGGACTAGCGGGACGGACGGGGATGAGCAGTTCTTC
>few|TRBV3-1|-|TRBJ2-1|14
CASSQAREYNEQFF
TGTGCCAGCAGCCAAGCCCGAGAGTACAATGAGCAGTTCTTC
>few|TRBV5-1|-|TRBJ2-5|15
CASSLATRQQETQYF
TGCGCCAGCAGCTTGGCAACCAGACAGCAAGAGACCCAGTACTTC
>-|TRBV6-1|-|TRBJ2-1|15
CASSEMSEFYNEQFF
TGTGCCAGCAGTGAAATGTCCGAATTCTACAATGAGCAGTTCTTC
>-|TRBV6-4|-|TRBJ1-5|15
CASSVNSYSNQPQHF
TGTGCCAGCAGTGTAAACAGTTATAGCAATCAGCCCCAGCATTTT
>-|TRBV20-1|-|TRBJ2-7|13
CSARPIAEYEQYF
TGCAGTGCTAGGCCCATAGCGGAGTACGAGCAGTACTTC
>-|TRBV29-1|TRBD2|TRBJ2-3|14
CSPRMGLEADMQYF
TGCAGCCCCCGGATGGGACTAGAGGCAGATATGCAGTATTTT
>few|TRBV20-1|-|TRBJ1-4|12
CSATGAREKLFF
TGCAGTGCTACAGGGGCGCGAGAAAAACTGTTTTTT
>-|TRBV28|-|TRBJ2-7|16
CASSLLLGPRGSEQYF
TGTGCCAGCAGTTTATTACTGGGACCAAGGGGATCCGAGCAGTACTTC
>-|TRBV6-2/TRBV6-3|TRBD1|TRBJ1-1|14
CASSYLQGGAEACF
TGTGCCAGCAGCTACCTACAGGGGGGGGCTGAAGCTTGCTTT
>many|TRBV5-1|-|TRBJ2-6|17
CASSLAGVRSGANVLTF
TGCGCCAGCAGCTTGGCCGGAGTAAGATCTGGGGCCAACGTCCTGACTTTC
>few|TRBV20-1|-|TRBJ2-5|13
CSASRGAVDEQYF
TGCAGTGCTAGTCGTGGGGCCGTGGATGAGCAGTACTTC
>-|TRBV7-6|-|TRBJ2-3|17
CASSLSSGGTVYDTQYF
TGTGCCAGCAGCTTATCCTCGGGCGGGACCGTCTATGATACGCAGTATTTT
>-|TRBV7-6|TRBD2|TRBJ2-5|14
CASSTLAVRETQYF
TGTGCCAGCAGCACACTAGCGGTCAGGGAGACCCAGTACTTC
>many|TRBV7-2|-|TRBJ2-5|15
CASTLPGGPQETQYF
TGTGCCAGCACCCTTCCCGGGGGACCTCAAGAGACCCAGTACTTC
>few|TRBV9|-|TRBJ2-2|15
CASSFRDTNTGELFF
TGTGCCAGCAGCTTCAGGGATACGAACACCGGGGAGCTGTTTTTT
>many|TRBV29-1|-|TRBJ2-7|13
CSVDMAGYHEQYF
TGCAGCGTTGACATGGCAGGGTACCACGAGCAGTACTTC
>many|TRBV19|-|TRBJ2-1|17
CASSLPAGTSKRNEQFF
TGTGCCAGTAGTCTTCCTGCCGGGACTTCAAAGCGCAATGAGCAGTTCTTC
>few|TRBV12-3/TRBV12-4|-|TRBJ2-7|14
CASGQRGIISEQYF
TGTGCCAGCGGCCAAAGGGGCATAATAAGTGAGCAGTACTTC
>-|TRBV3-1|TRBD1|TRBJ1-6|16
CASSQGGTGSNSPRHF
TGTGCCAGCAGCCAAGGCGGGACAGGGTCGAATTCACCCCGCCACTTT
>few|TRBV7-9|-|TRBJ2-4|14
CASSPVVSGDIQYF
TGTGCCAGTAGCCCAGTGGTCTCCGGAGACATTCAGTACTTC
>-|TRBV7-2|-|TRBJ2-3|13
CASSWAGTDTQYF
TGTGCCAGTAGCTGGGCGGGGACAGATACGCAGTATTTT
>few|TRBV5-1|TRBD1|TRBJ1-5|15
CASGDGQGGSQPQHF
TGCGCCAGCGGCGACGGACAGGGCGGATCCCAGCCCCAGCATTTT
>-|TRBV7-9|-|TRBJ1-2|16
CASSLARGLRIGGYTF
TGTGCCAGCAGCTTAGCTCGCGGACTGAGGATTGGTGGCTACACCTTC
>-|TRBV12-3/TRBV12-4|-|TRBJ1-5|15
CASSHRGPGTQPQHF
TGTGCCAGCAGTCACCGAGGTCCGGGAACTCAGCCCCAGCATTTT
>-|TRBV7-3|-|TRBJ2-1|13
CASSLGFRETQFF
TGTGCCAGCAGCTTAGGGTTTCGCGAGACCCAGTTCTTC
>-|TRBV11-2|-|TRBJ1-2|14
CASSLDPNNYGYTF
TGTGCCAGCAGCTTAGATCCGAATAACTATGGCTACACCTTC
>few|TRBV12-3/TRBV12-4|-|TRBJ1-2|13
CASSLRQKGGYTF
TGTGCCAGCAGTTTGAGGCAAAAAGGGGGCTACACCTTC
>-|TRBV20-1|-|TRBJ2-1|15
CSAREKERAYNEQFF
TGCAGTGCTAGAGAAAAAGAACGGGCCTACAATGAGCAGTTCTTC
>few|TRBV29-1|-|TRBJ1-2|12
CSVESTPYGYTF
TGCAGCGTTGAATCGACTCCGTATGGCTACACCTTC
>few|TRBV7-9|TRBD2|TRBJ2-5|15
CASSFTSGSRETQYF
TGTGCCAGCAGCTTCACTAGCGGGAGCCGAGAGACCCAGTACTTC
>-|TRBV12-3/TRBV12-4|TRBD2|TRBJ2-1|16
CASRLIPSGGNAEQFF
TGTGCCAGCAGGCTAATACCTAGCGGGGGAAACGCTGAGCAGTTCTTC
>few|TRBV28|-|TRBJ2-5|14
CASTDSGPVGTQYF
TGTGCCTCCACCGATAGCGGCCCCGTAGGGACCCAGTACTTC
>many|TRBV25-1|-|TRBJ2-4|13
CASCPAPGHIQYF
TGTGCCAGCTGCCCCGCCCCGGGGCACATTCAGTACTTC
>few|TRBV29-1|TRBD2|TRBJ2-3|14
CSVCRAGASDTQYF
TGCAGCGTTTGCAGAGCGGGGGCTAGCGATACACAGTATTTT
>many|TRBV6-5|-|TRBJ2-7|16
CASTPRGDTSGYEQYF
TGTGCCAGCACCCCGAGGGGGGACACCTCTGGCTACGAGCAGTACTTC
>-|TRBV12-3/TRBV12-4|TRBD2|TRBJ2-5|15
CASSLRSGATETQYF
TGTGCCAGCAGTTTGCGTAGCGGGGCGACCGAGACCCAGTACTTC
>-|TRBV7-2|-|TRBJ2-1|12
CASSLDLGGQFF
TGTGCCAGCAGCTTAGATCTGGGGGGTCAGTTCTTC
>-|TRBV6-1|TRBD1|TRBJ1-2|16
CASSDGRTGTNYGYTF
TGTGCCAGCAGTGACGGTAGGACAGGGACTAACTATGGCTACACCTTC
>-|TRBV7-2|TRBD1|TRBJ1-5|15
CASSETPTGRQPQHF
TGTGCCAGCAGCGAGACCCCGACAGGGCGACAGCCCCAGCATTTT
>-|TRBV7-6|-|TRBJ1-1|14
CASSLTSRNTEAFF
TGTGCCAGCAGCTTAACGTCACGGAACACTGAAGCTTTCTTT
>-|TRBV5-1|TRBD2|TRBJ2-3|17
CASSLPSGGLSTDTQYF
TGCGCCAGCAGCTTGCCTAGCGGGGGGCTTAGCACAGATACGCAGTATTTT
>-|TRBV5-4|TRBD2|TRBJ2-5|15
CASRGGVQSQETQYF
TGTGCCAGCAGGGGAGGGGTCCAGTCTCAAGAGACCCAGTACTTC
>-|TRBV7-2|TRBD2|TRBJ2-1|16
CASRDPGLALRNEQFF
TGTGCCAGCAGAGATCCGGGACTAGCTTTAAGGAATGAGCAGTTCTTC
>-|TRBV20-1|-|TRBJ2-7|14
CSARDWRLSYEQYF
TGCAGTGCTAGAGATTGGAGACTATCTTACGAGCAGTACTTC
>-|TRBV12-3/TRBV12-4|TRBD1|TRBJ2-3|14
CASRVRQGADTQYF
TGTGCCAGCAGGGTGAGACAGGGGGCAGATACGCAGTATTTT
>once|TRBV4-3|TRBD2|TRBJ2-4|15
CASSQDGTMRNIQYF
TGCGCCAGCAGCCAAGACGGGACTATGAGAAACATTCAGTACTTC
>many|TRBV6-5|-|TRBJ1-6|14
CASSYGLERSPLHF
TGTGCCAGCAGTTACGGACTTGAACGTTCACCCCTCCACTTT